The 25 T cell receptor beta chains below come from one sample, sequenced in a study of cytomegalovirus exposure and HLA in healthy donors. The PCR had 60 Vbeta and 13 Jbeta primers. Sequencing was performed with immunoSEQ multiplex PCR; in TCRdb, only in-frame clones are kept and a portion is missing. This table lists tens of thousands of clones. The sequenced material came from PBMCs. These receptors were obtained from a man younger than 30 in good health and CMV-seropositive.

The chain combines TRBV10-3 with TRBJ2-7, with TRBD2 identical over 11 bases. The CDR3 length is 13 residues. The junction had 4 bases not matched to a gene; V was cut back by 10 bases and J by 2 bases. Looked up from germline, CDR1 is ENHRY and CDR2 is SYGVKD. The CDR3 is CATTSGSAYEQYF. The CDR3 coding sequence is TGTGCCACAACTAGCGGGAGTGCCTACGAGCAGTACTTC.

CDR3 amino acids: CASSLGTPYQETQYF. The CDR3, as DNA: TGTGCCAGCAGCTTAGGGACACCGTACCAAGAGACCCAGTACTTC. This chain links TRBV11-2 with TRBJ2-5; D is perhaps TRBD1 (5 bases). V lost 1 base and J lost 0, with 9 bases in between. The CDR3 has 15 amino acids. Germline V gene sequence: CDR1 SGHAT, CDR2 FQNNGV.

The chain carries TRBV14 and TRBJ2-1; 13 nucleotides line up with TRBD2. The germline V gene has CDR1 SGHDN and CDR2 FVKESK. The CDR3 extends over 15 amino acids. V was clipped by 8 bases and J by 6 bases; unmatched bases: 7. The CDR3 here is CASGSLAGGTNEQFF. CDR3 sequence (DNA): TGTGCCAGCGGCTCACTAGCGGGAGGGACCAATGAGCAGTTCTTC.

This chain connects TRBV9 to TRBJ1-2; D might be TRBD1 (5 bases). The germline V gene encodes CDR1 SGDLS and CDR2 YYNGEE. This CDR3 has 14 residues. V lost 3 bases and J 9 bases, leaving 18 bases between the germline ends. The CDR3 sequence is CASSAQGEVRRYTF. The CDR3 DNA is TGTGCCAGCAGCGCCCAGGGTGAAGTACGGCGCTACACCTTC.

The chain carries TRBV2 and TRBJ2-3; 13 positions match TRBD2. V shed 10 bases and J 2 bases; nucleotides not matched to a gene: 3. From germline, CDR1 is SNHLY and CDR2 FYNNEI. The CDR3 is 14 amino acids. The CDR3 DNA sequence: TGTGCCACGGGACTAGCGGGGTCCACAGATACGCAGTATTTT. Residues: CATGLAGSTDTQYF.

V usage is TRBV30 and J usage is TRBJ2-7, with D possibly matching TRBD2 (6 bases). Germline V lookup: CDR1 GTSNPN, CDR2 SVGIG (reference sequence). The CDR3 consists of 16 residues. V lost 3 bases, J lost 3 bases, and 21 bases lay in between. The CDR3 nucleotides read TGTGCCTGGAGAGAACGGTACGAGCGGGCGAGCTACGAGCAGTACTTC. Translating gives CAWRERYERASYEQYF.

This rearrangement joins TRBV7-3 to TRBJ2-1; 9 bases agree with TRBD2. The CDR3 runs to 14 residues. The V and J ends lost 8 bases and 3 bases, in that order; junction bases with no gene match: 5. Germline V gene data show CDR1 as SGHTA and CDR2 as FQGTGA. The DNA of the CDR3 is TGTGCCAGCGGGGCTAGCGGGAACTACAATGAGCAGTTCTTC. Its protein product is CASGASGNYNEQFF.

This chain uses TRBV19 with TRBJ2-7; TRBD1 matches 8 bases. The CDR3 has 14 amino acids. V dropped 7 bases and J dropped 6; count of bases not matched to a gene: 11. From germline, CDR1 is LNHDA and CDR2 SQIVND (reference sequence). The CDR3 DNA is TGTGCCAGTACCCCTGGACAGGGACTGGGCGAGCAGTACTTC. It codes for CASTPGQGLGEQYF.

Judged by frequency, this clone is medium-sized. The gene calls are TRBV6-5 and TRBJ1-1; tentative D call: TRBD1 (6 bases). Trimming cost V 1 base and J 5 bases, with 17 bases left between them. Germline assignment: CDR1 MNHEY and CDR2 SVGAGI. This CDR3 is built from 16 residues. DNA of the CDR3: TGTGCCAGCAGTTACTTGAGCCGAGGGGGAGGGACTGAAGCTTTCTTT. This sequence encodes CASSYLSRGGGTEAFF.

The genes are TRBV4-1 and TRBJ2-3, with 8 positions matching TRBD1. J lost 2 bases, V lost 3 bases, and 7 bases had no gene match. The CDR3 is 16 residues long. Germline assignment: CDR1 MGHRA and CDR2 YSYEKL. The CDR3 reads CASSHSSGGTTDTQYF. In nucleotides, the CDR3 is TGCGCCAGCAGCCACTCCTCAGGGGGCACCACAGATACGCAGTATTTT.

The V and J genes are TRBV5-5 and TRBJ2-1, with 7 nucleotides matching TRBD2. This CDR3 has 16 amino acids. The J segment lost 6 bases and the V segment lost 1 base, leaving 10 bases of the junction unmatched. From germline, CDR1 is SGHKS and CDR2 YYEKEE (reference sequence). As DNA, the CDR3 is TGTGCCAGCAGCTTGTTAGGGAGGGAGTGGGGCAATGAGCAGTTCTTC. Translation: CASSLLGREWGNEQFF. Together with reference TRBV5-5 and TRBJ2-1, the CDR3 gives the full variable domain: DAGVTQSPTHLIKTRGQQVTLRCSPISGHKSVSWYQQVLGQGPQFIFQYYEKEERGRGNFPDRFSARQFPNYSSELNVNALLLGDSALYLCASSLLGREWGNEQFFGPGTRLTVL.

The chain carries TRBV28 and TRBJ2-5, with a tentative D call TRBD2 (6 bases). Germline V gene lookup returns CDR1 MDHEN and CDR2 SYDVKM. The CDR3 has 16 residues. V was trimmed by 4 bases and J by 1 base, leaving 16 bases between them. This CDR3 is CASSSPRLASQETQYF. Written as DNA, the CDR3 is TGTGCCAGCAGTTCGCCGAGGCTAGCGAGCCAAGAGACCCAGTACTTC.

Written as DNA, the CDR3 is TGCGCCAGCAGCTTGGGTCCGGGACAGGTGAACGAGCAGTACTTC. Translating gives CASSLGPGQVNEQYF. The chain employs TRBV5-1 and TRBJ2-7; 8 bases align to TRBD1. Germline loops: CDR1 SGHRS, CDR2 YFSETQ. The ends lost 0 bases at V and 5 bases at J; junction bases unmatched: 7. This CDR3 spans 15 amino acids.

The chain is built from TRBV5-1 and TRBJ2-1; the D gene is possibly TRBD2 (6 bases). This CDR3 has 16 amino acids. V lost 0 bases and J 0 bases, leaving 10 bases between the germline ends. The V gene's germline CDR1 is SGHRS and CDR2 YFSETQ. CDR3 DNA sequence: TGCGCCAGCAGCTTGGCGGGACTGAGCTCCTACAATGAGCAGTTCTTC. Its protein product is CASSLAGLSSYNEQFF.

J is TRBJ1-1 and V is TRBV28; D is unclear. The ends were cut back, 5 bases at V and 0 bases at J, with 13 bases in the middle. The CDR3 runs 15 residues. CDR1 MDHEN and CDR2 SYDVKM come from the germline V gene. This CDR3 is CASSPAGRLNTEAFF. Here the CDR3 DNA reads TGTGCCAGCAGTCCCGCCGGGAGATTGAACACTGAAGCTTTCTTT. Drawing the rest from reference TRBV28 and TRBJ1-1, the complete variable domain is DVKVTQSSRYLVKRTGEKVFLECVQDMDHENMFWYRQDPGLGLRLIYFSYDVKMKEKGDIPEGYSVSREKKERFSLILESASTNQTSMYLCASSPAGRLNTEAFFGQGTRLTVV.

The genes are TRBV28 and TRBJ2-7; TRBD2 agrees at 8 bases. Per the germline V gene, CDR1 is MDHEN and CDR2 is SYDVKM. Germline trimming cut 4 bases from V and 3 bases from J; bases unmatched to any gene: 2. The CDR3 runs 13 residues. CDR3 loop: CASSSTSDYEQYF. DNA of the CDR3: TGTGCCAGCAGTTCGACTAGCGACTACGAGCAGTACTTC.

CDR3 sequence reads: CASSQMGVVPANTEAFF. The CDR3 DNA reads TGTGCCAGCAGCCAAATGGGAGTGGTGCCAGCGAACACTGAAGCTTTCTTT. The V and J genes are TRBV7-2 and TRBJ1-1, with no clear D. V gave up 5 bases and J gave up 1 base, with 20 bases separating them. The germline CDR1 and CDR2 sequences are SGHTA and FQGNSA. This CDR3 has 17 residues.

J is TRBJ1-2 and V is TRBV28; 8 bases map to TRBD1. Germline V gives CDR1 MDHEN, CDR2 SYDVKM. This CDR3 comprises 14 residues. Trimming cost V 4 bases and J 6 bases; bases outside gene matches: 7. CDR3 nucleotides: TGTGCCAGCAGTTCAGGACAGGGTAGGAATGGCTACACCTTC. Translating gives CASSSGQGRNGYTF.

The chain uses TRBV7-9 and TRBJ2-2; 7 nucleotides line up with TRBD2. CDR3 length: 17 residues. The germline CDR1 and CDR2 sequences are SEHNR and FQNEAQ (reference sequence). V shed 2 bases and J 8 bases; nucleotides not matched to a gene: 14. As DNA, the CDR3 is TGTGCCAGCAGCTTAAGAACGGCGGGGGAACCGGGGGGGGAGCTGTTTTTT. The encoded protein is CASSLRTAGEPGGELFF.

The V and J genes are TRBV7-3 and TRBJ2-7; 7 positions match TRBD2. Germline assignment: CDR1 SGHTA and CDR2 FQGTGA. The CDR3 has 14 amino acids. J lost 7 bases, V lost 5 bases, and 11 bases had no gene match. CDR3 region: CASSQTAGAGEQYF. The CDR3 DNA reads as TGTGCCAGCAGCCAAACGGCGGGAGCCGGTGAGCAGTACTTC.

The chain links TRBV5-1 to TRBJ2-2, with 7 nucleotides matching TRBD2. The CDR3 covers 14 residues. CDR1 is SGHRS and CDR2 is YFSETQ in the germline V gene. J gave up 6 bases and V 1 base, and 3 bases lay outside the gene matches. Here the CDR3 DNA reads TGCGCCAGCAGCTTGTCTAGCGGTCCCGGGGAGCTGTTTTTT. Residues: CASSLSSGPGELFF.

CDR3 in amino acids: CASSLGQGYSNQPQHF. In nucleotides, the CDR3 is TGTGCCAGCAGCTTGGGACAGGGGTATAGCAATCAGCCCCAGCATTTT. The chain combines TRBV28 with TRBJ1-5; 10 bases map to TRBD1. CDR1 and CDR2 from the germline V gene are MDHEN and SYDVKM. V was clipped by 6 bases and J by 0 bases; unmatched bases: 5. The CDR3 runs 16 residues.

This chain joins TRBV28 and TRBJ1-2, with 9 bases lining up with TRBD1. Per the germline V gene, CDR1 is MDHEN and CDR2 is SYDVKM. The trim removed 6 bases at V and 7 bases at J, leaving 12 bases unmatched. The CDR3 runs 15 residues. The CDR3 nucleotides are TGTGCCAGCAGACCCACAGGGGGCGCAGGTCGTGGCTACACCTTC. This encodes CASRPTGGAGRGYTF.

For the CDR3, the DNA is TGTGCCTGGAGTGCACAGGGGTACACTGAAGCTTTCTTT. It specifies CAWSAQGYTEAFF. The J gene is TRBJ1-1, the V gene TRBV30, with 7 bases matching TRBD1. The V gene's germline CDR1 is GTSNPN and CDR2 SVGIG (reference sequence). CDR3 size: 13 residues. J lost 3 bases, V lost 1 base, and 2 bases had no gene match. The full variable domain, with the rest looked up from reference TRBV30 and TRBJ1-1, is SQTIHQWPATLVQPVGSPLSLECTVEGTSNPNLYWYRQAAGRGLQLLFYSVGIGQISSEVPQNLSASRPQDRQFILSSKKLLLSDSGFYLCAWSAQGYTEAFFGQGTRLTVV.

V and J are TRBV27 and TRBJ1-2; D may be TRBD1 (6 bases). Trimming cost V 5 bases and J 2 bases, with 15 bases left between them. Germline V CDR1 and CDR2: MNHEY, SMNVEV (reference sequence). The CDR3 totals 15 residues. This CDR3 reads CASSPFRGQNYGYTF. As DNA, the CDR3 is TGTGCCAGCAGTCCCTTCCGAGGACAGAACTATGGCTACACCTTC.